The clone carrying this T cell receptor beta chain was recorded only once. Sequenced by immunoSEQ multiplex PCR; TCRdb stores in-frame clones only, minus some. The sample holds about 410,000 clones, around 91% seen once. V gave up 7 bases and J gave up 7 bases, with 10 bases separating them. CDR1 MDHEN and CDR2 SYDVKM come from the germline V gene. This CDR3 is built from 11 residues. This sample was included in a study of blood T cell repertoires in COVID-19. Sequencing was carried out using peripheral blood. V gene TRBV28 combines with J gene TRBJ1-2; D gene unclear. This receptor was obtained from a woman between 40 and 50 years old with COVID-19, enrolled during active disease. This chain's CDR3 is CASMAVRGYTF. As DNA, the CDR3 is TGTGCCAGCATGGCGGTCCGTGGCTACACCTTC.